The TCR beta chain described here comes from a study of blood T cells in healthy people across ages. A few counts support this clonotype. Its matching antigen is unknown. Russia was home to the donors, healthy Caucasian individuals aged roughly 6 to 90. The second PCR ran about 6 to 12 cycles with a sample-barcoded 5' primer and J-beta primers. TCRdb redid the calling of the 5' RACE reads with MiXCR, one entry per CDR3 protein. The sample lists 1.5 million to 1.9 million distinct CDR3 sequences, approximately 43% occurring once. General study findings and limits: TCR beta diversity, measured per million T cells, fell in a roughly linear way with age.

After removal of 0 bases from V and 2 bases from J, the junction contained 3 bases not matched to a gene. The germline V gene encodes CDR1 SGDLS and CDR2 YYNGEE. There are 15 residues in the CDR3. What was sequenced was blood. The chain couples TRBV9 to TRBJ2-5, with 8 bases lining up with TRBD2. The receptor comes from a woman in her late teens or twenties in good health. In nucleotides, the CDR3 is TGTGCCAGCAGCGTAGCTACTAGCGGACAAGAGACCCAGTACTTC. Translation gives CASSVATSGQETQYF.